Below, 9 T cell receptor beta chains from the same sample are listed, as sequenced in a study of blood T cell repertoires in COVID-19. Sequenced by immunoSEQ multiplex PCR; TCRdb stores in-frame clones only, minus some. The sample includes 280,000 or so clones, roughly nine tenths of them seen just once. What was sequenced was PBMCs or T cells enriched from blood (not recorded which). These TCRs come from a woman aged 50 to 60 who had been exposed to COVID-19.

This clone was counted once. The genes are TRBV3-1 (or the pseudogene TRBV3-2) and TRBJ1-1, with TRBD1 as a possible D gene (5 bases). The V gene's germline CDR1 is LGHDT and CDR2 YNNKEL (reference sequence). Trimming left V 3 bases short and J 4 bases short, with 12 bases between. The CDR3 has 14 amino acids. Here the CDR3 reads CASSQVGGVTEAFF. In DNA, the CDR3 is TGTGCCAGCAGCCAGGTTGGGGGGGTCACTGAAGCTTTCTTT.

The rearrangement links TRBV10-3 to TRBJ1-6, with D perhaps matching TRBD1 (6 bases). Germline V gene sequence: CDR1 ENHRY, CDR2 SYGVKD. With 6 bases removed from V and 6 bases from J, the gap between germline ends came to 12 bases. The length of the CDR3 is 14 residues. The CDR3 here is CAISQGQPNSPLHF. In DNA form, the CDR3 reads TGTGCCATCAGCCAGGGACAACCTAATTCACCCCTCCACTTT.

The chain couples TRBV10-3 to TRBJ2-7; TRBD1 matches 8 bases. V lost 1 base to trimming and J lost 7 bases; unmatched junction nucleotides: 6. Germline lookup yields CDR1 ENHRY and CDR2 SYGVKD. The CDR3 runs to 14 residues. The CDR3 nucleotides read TGTGCCATCAGTGAGTATGGACAGGGCGGTGAGCAGTACTTC. Protein product: CAISEYGQGGEQYF.

V usage is TRBV25-1 and J usage is TRBJ1-2; tentatively, D is TRBD1 (6 bases). V was trimmed by 4 bases and J by 2 bases, leaving 17 bases between them. The CDR3 consists of 16 residues. Germline V gives CDR1 MGHDK, CDR2 SYGVNS. This CDR3 is CASSGYSGTINYGYTF. Written as DNA, the CDR3 is TGTGCCAGCAGTGGATACTCCGGGACAATAAACTATGGCTACACCTTC.

The chain is built from TRBV5-1 and TRBJ1-3, with D perhaps matching TRBD1 (5 bases). Deletions cut 0 bases from V and 4 bases from J, with 14 bases between. CDR1 and CDR2 (germline): SGHRS, YFSETQ. The CDR3 runs 16 residues. CDR3 region: CASSLVGGSGGNTIYF. CDR3 nucleotide sequence: TGCGCCAGCAGCTTGGTCGGGGGGAGCGGAGGAAACACCATATATTTT.

In this sample, this clone turned up a few times. The sample has other DNA sequences that encode this CDR3 too. For the CDR3, the DNA is TGTGCCAGCAGTCCCCCGGGTGGCGAAGCTTTCTTT. Amino acids: CASSPPGGEAFF. The chain carries TRBV27 and TRBJ1-1; no clear D gene. The V gene lost 5 bases and the J gene lost 8 bases, with 12 bases spanning the gap. This CDR3 region has 12 residues. CDR1 MNHEY and CDR2 SMNVEV come from the germline V gene (reference sequence).

This clone was picked up one time. The CDR3, as DNA: TGTGCCACTAAGGGAGGCAGCACAGATACGCAGTATTTT. Translating it yields CATKGGSTDTQYF. The chain is built from TRBV2 and TRBJ2-3; weak D call: TRBD2 (6 bases). The ends were cut back, 10 bases at V and 0 bases at J, with 11 bases in the middle. This CDR3 has 13 amino acids. Germline CDR1 is SNHLY and CDR2 is FYNNEI.

This rearrangement joins TRBV7-2 to TRBJ2-7, with 9 bases matching TRBD1. The V gene end was trimmed by 0 bases and the J gene end by 4 bases; junction bases not matched to a gene: 7. Germline lookup yields CDR1 SGHTA and CDR2 FQGNSA. The CDR3 has 16 amino acids. The CDR3 nucleotides read TGTGCCAGCAGCTTAGCTTATGACAGGGGGAGGTACGAGCAGTACTTC. Its protein is CASSLAYDRGRYEQYF.

On this clone itself: The same CDR3 is also encoded by other DNA sequences in this sample. The genes are TRBV5-4 and TRBJ1-2; perhaps TRBD1 as D (5 bases). There are 13 residues in the CDR3. Germline loops: CDR1 SGHNT, CDR2 YYREEE (reference sequence). V was pared by 0 bases and J by 2 bases, with 5 bases between. The CDR3 coding sequence is TGTGCCAGCAGCTTGGCAGGGAACTATGGCTACACCTTC. This translates into CASSLAGNYGYTF.